The subject of this entry is one T cell receptor beta chain. No antigen is known for it. Base qualities are missing; no much larger clone stands one base away. Each clonotype received, on average, about 10x coverage in deep resolution sequencing performed on a MiSeq, where the target depth lay between 1 in 1 million and 1 in 200,000 T cells. The immunoSEQ hsTCRB Kit was used to generate TCR beta libraries. The original pipeline was this. The data were analyzed with ImmunoSEQ Analyzer and ImmunoSEQ Data Assistant, and V, D and J gene assignments followed IMGT definitions. Clonality, which ranges from 0 to 1, was calculated as one minus the normalized Shannon entropy of productive rearrangement frequencies. Only overrepresented clonotypes making up at least 0.05% of each patient's repertoire were included in the public clonotype analysis. Some 13 age-matched healthy donor repertoires from immuneACCESS were used as controls for clonality. TCRdb mirrors the immuneACCESS table, restricted to in-frame sequences. Some clones are absent from its copies; in checked studies, under half trace to an unresolved V gene, and the reason for the others is unknown. That table is the source of V, J and clone size, and D and trimming were worked out from the DNA. A total of some 80,000 clones appear in this sample, about 85% of them only once. The ten largest clonotypes hold around 4.8% of the sample.

This specimen comes from a study of cytotoxic CD8 clonotypes in ibrutinib-treated CLL listed by TCRdb under 2021. Background for the entire study: The cohort included about 15 treatment-naive and ten to eleven relapsed/refractory patients; 17 to 18 were IGHV unmutated. Longitudinal samples were obtainable from about 30% of the roughly 86 participants in the trial. An average of approximately 260,000 productive templates and 94,082 productive rearrangements was obtained per sample. Cryopreserved peripheral blood mononuclear cells were obtained before treatment, at response, and at either sustained remission or disease progression. Every remission and progressive disease sample was obtained while ibrutinib was still being received by the patients. Samples at response were collected after a median of about 12 months of treatment, with a range of 6 to 36 months. Responses were partial in some 24 patients and complete in 2; after median around 68 months follow-up, some 14 stayed in remission and about twelve progressed.

Here is what the overall study found, with its caveats: At baseline, clonality was higher than in age-matched healthy donors and showed a strong correlation with circulating CD8+ T-cell counts. Public clonotypes were found to be uncommon and were observed to contract or remain stable during treatment; the increase in clonality was shown to reflect expansion of private clonotypes at ibrutinib response. Sampling times were not matched between patients in sustained remission and patients whose disease was progressing, and lymph node repertoires were not examined. Clonality rose at ibrutinib response, remained stable during sustained remission, and dropped back toward baseline at progression.

In the germline V gene, CDR1 corresponds to SGHTA and CDR2 to FQGNSA. Inclusive of the bounding cysteine and phenylalanine, the CDR3 is 14 residues long. Kept here is only the CDR3 DNA, which spans 42 bases and is read in frame from base 1. Trimming takes 5 bases from V and 4 bases from J, and the germline ends sit 11 bases apart. The time point label on this specimen signifies: about twelve months on ibrutinib. For TCR beta library preparation, about 2.1 micrograms of genomic DNA were extracted from the cryopreserved PBMCs. Longitudinal blood samples from CLL patients receiving ibrutinib monotherapy were subjected to high-throughput TCR beta sequencing. The patients were enrolled in a single-center, open-label phase 2 trial of ibrutinib monotherapy.

This TCR was sampled from a human donor with chronic lymphocytic leukemia. Sequenced here: PBMCs, sampled after 12 months of ibrutinib treatment. The sequence links TRBV7-2 to TRBJ1-4; there is no confident call for the D gene. The DNA sequence follows: TGTGCCAGCAGCGACCGGACGGGTAATGAAAAACTGTTTTTT. This codes for CASSDRTGNEKLFF.